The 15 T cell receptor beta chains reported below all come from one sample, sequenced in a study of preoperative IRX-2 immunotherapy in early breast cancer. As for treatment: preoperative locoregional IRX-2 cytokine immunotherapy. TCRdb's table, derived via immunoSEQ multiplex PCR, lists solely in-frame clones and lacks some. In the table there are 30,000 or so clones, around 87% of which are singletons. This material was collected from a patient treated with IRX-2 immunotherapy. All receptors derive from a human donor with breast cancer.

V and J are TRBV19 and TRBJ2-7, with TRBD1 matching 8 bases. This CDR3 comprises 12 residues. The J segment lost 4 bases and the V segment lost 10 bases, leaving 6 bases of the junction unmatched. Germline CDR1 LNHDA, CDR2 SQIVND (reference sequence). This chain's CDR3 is CATQGALYEQYF. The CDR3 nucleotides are TGTGCCACCCAGGGGGCGTTATACGAGCAGTACTTC.

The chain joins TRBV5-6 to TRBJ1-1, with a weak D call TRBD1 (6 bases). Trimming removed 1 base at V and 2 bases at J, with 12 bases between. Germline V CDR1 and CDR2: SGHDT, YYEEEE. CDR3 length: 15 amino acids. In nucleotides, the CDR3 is TGTGCCAGCAGCTTGAGGGGGATCACAAACACTGAAGCTTTCTTT. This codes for CASSLRGITNTEAFF.

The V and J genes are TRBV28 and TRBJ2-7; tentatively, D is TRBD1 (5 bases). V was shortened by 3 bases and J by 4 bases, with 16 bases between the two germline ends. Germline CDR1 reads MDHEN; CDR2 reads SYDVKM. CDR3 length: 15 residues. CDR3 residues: CASSFLPAGKYEQYF. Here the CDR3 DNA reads TGTGCCAGCAGTTTTCTCCCGGCAGGGAAATACGAGCAGTACTTC.

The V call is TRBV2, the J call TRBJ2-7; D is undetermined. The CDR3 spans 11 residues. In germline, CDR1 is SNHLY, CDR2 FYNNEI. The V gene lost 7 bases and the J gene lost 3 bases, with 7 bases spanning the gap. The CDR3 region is CASKGNYEQYF. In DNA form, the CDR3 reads TGTGCCAGCAAAGGGAACTACGAGCAGTACTTC.

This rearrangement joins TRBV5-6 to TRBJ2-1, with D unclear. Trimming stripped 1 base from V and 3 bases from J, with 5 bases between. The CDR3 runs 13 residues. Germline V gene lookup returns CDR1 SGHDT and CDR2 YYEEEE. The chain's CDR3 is CASSLSVYNEQFF. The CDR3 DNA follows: TGTGCCAGCAGCTTGTCTGTCTACAATGAGCAGTTCTTC.

The CDR3: CASSLDPGRVEETQYF. CDR3 nucleotides: TGCGCCAGCAGCTTGGATCCAGGGAGGGTAGAAGAGACCCAGTACTTC. This chain links TRBV5-1 with TRBJ2-5, with 7 bases that match TRBD2. The germline V gene encodes CDR1 SGHRS and CDR2 YFSETQ. This CDR3 is built from 16 residues. V shed 0 bases, J shed 3 bases, and the junction held 8 bases outside the gene matches.

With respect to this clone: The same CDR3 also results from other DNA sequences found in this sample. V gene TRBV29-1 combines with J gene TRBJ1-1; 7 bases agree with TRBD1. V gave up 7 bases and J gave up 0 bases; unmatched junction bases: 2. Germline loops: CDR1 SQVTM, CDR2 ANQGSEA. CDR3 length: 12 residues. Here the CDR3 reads CSGTGMNTEAFF. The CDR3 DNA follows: TGCAGCGGGACAGGTATGAACACTGAAGCTTTCTTT.

CDR3 amino acids: CASSDTGVEKLFF. The CDR3 bases are TGTGCCAGCAGCGATACAGGGGTTGAAAAACTGTTTTTT. The chain links TRBV6-5 to TRBJ1-4, with TRBD1 matching 7 bases. V shed 6 bases and J 7 bases; nucleotides not matched to a gene: 5. The CDR3 sequence is 13 residues long. Germline lookup yields CDR1 MNHEY and CDR2 SVGAGI.

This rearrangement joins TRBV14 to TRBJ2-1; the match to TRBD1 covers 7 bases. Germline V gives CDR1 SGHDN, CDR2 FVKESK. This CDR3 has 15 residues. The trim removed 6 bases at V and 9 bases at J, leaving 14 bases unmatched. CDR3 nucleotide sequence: TGTGCCAGCAGGGACAACAGGGGTCCCTCCGGTGAGCAGTTCTTC. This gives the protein CASRDNRGPSGEQFF.

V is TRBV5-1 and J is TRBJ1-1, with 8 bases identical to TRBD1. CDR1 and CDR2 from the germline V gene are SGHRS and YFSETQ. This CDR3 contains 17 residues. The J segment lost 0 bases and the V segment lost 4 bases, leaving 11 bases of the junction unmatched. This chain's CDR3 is CASSPYDRGLMNTEAFF. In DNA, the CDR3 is TGCGCCAGCAGCCCCTATGACAGGGGCCTCATGAACACTGAAGCTTTCTTT. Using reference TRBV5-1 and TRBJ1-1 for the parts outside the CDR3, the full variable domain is KAGVTQTPRYLIKTRGQQVTLSCSPISGHRSVSWYQQTPGQGLQFLFEYFSETQRNKGNFPGRFSGRQFSNSRSEMNVSTLELGDSALYLCASSPYDRGLMNTEAFFGQGTRLTVV.

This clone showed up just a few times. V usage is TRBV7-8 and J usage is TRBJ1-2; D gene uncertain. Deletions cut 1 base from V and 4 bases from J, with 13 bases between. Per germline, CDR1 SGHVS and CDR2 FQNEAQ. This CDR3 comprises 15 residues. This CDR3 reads CASSLGPGESYGYTF. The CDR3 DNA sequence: TGTGCCAGCAGCTTAGGTCCGGGAGAGTCCTATGGCTACACCTTC. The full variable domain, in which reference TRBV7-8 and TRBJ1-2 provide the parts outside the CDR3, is GAGVSQSPRYKVAKRGQDVALRCDPISGHVSLFWYQQALGQGPEFLTYFQNEAQLDKSGLPSDRFFAERPEGSVSTLKIQRTQQEDSAVYLCASSLGPGESYGYTFGSGTRLTVV.

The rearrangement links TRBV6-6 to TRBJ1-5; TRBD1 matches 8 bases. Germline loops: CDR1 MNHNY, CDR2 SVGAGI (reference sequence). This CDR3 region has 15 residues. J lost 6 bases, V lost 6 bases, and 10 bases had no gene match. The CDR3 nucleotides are TGTGCCAGCAGACCCCGGGACAGGAAAACTCAGCCCCAGCATTTT. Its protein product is CASRPRDRKTQPQHF.

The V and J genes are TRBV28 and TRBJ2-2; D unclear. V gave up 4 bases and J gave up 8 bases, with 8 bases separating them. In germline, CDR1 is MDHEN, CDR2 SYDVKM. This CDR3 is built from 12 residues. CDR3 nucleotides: TGTGCCAGCAGTTCAGAGTGGGGGGAGCTGTTTTTT. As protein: CASSSEWGELFF.

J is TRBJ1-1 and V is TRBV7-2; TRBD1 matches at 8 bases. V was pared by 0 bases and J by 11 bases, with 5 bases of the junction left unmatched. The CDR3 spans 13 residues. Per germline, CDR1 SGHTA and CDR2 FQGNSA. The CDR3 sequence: CASSLALDRAAFF. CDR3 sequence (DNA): TGTGCCAGCAGCTTAGCGCTGGACAGGGCGGCTTTCTTT.

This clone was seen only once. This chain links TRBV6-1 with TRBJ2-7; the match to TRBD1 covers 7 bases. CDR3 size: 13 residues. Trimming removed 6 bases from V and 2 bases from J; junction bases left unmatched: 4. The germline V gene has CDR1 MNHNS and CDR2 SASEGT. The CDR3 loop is CASRWDSPYEQYF. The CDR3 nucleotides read TGTGCCAGCAGATGGGACAGCCCCTACGAGCAGTACTTC.